The 18 T cell receptor beta chains in this list originate from one sample, sequenced in a study of blood T cell repertoires in COVID-19. Here immunoSEQ multiplex PCR was the method, and the copy in TCRdb shows in-frame clones only, minus some. The sample carries 180,000 or so clones, more than 70% recorded once. Material for sequencing was PBMCs or T cells enriched from blood (not recorded which). Source of these receptors: a man in his forties with acute COVID-19.

In this sample, this clone turned up a few times. The rearrangement joins TRBV29-1 to TRBJ1-2; D perhaps matches TRBD1 (5 bases). CDR3 length equals 13 residues. V was cut by 4 bases and J by 5 bases, with 14 bases left in between. Germline V gene lookup returns CDR1 SQVTM and CDR2 ANQGSEA. The CDR3, as DNA: TGCAGCGTTGGGGGCGAGCTCGCGTATGGCTACACCTTC. This encodes CSVGGELAYGYTF.

In its sample, this clone was seen a few times. The DNA of the CDR3 is TGTGCCAGCAGAAAGACAGGTTCCTCTGGAAACACCATATATTTT. Translating it yields CASRKTGSSGNTIYF. The genes are TRBV27 and TRBJ1-3, with D tentatively TRBD1 (6 bases). The V gene's germline CDR1 is MNHEY and CDR2 SMNVEV (reference sequence). This CDR3 has 15 residues. With 6 bases removed from V and 0 bases from J, the gap between germline ends came to 12 bases.

This clone has more than one count but fewer than ten. The chain links TRBV27 to TRBJ1-6, with D possibly TRBD1 on 6 matching bases. Between the trimmed V and J ends, which lost 7 bases and 7 bases, there was a span of 14 bases. This CDR3 is 14 amino acids long. Per germline, CDR1 MNHEY and CDR2 SMNVEV (reference sequence). The CDR3 DNA is TGTGCCAGCAACGTACAGGGACCAAATTCACCCCTCCACTTT. Encoded protein: CASNVQGPNSPLHF.

V and J are TRBV12-3 or TRBV12-4 and TRBJ2-7, with a weak D call TRBD1 (5 bases). The ends were cut back, 4 bases at V and 4 bases at J, with 11 bases in the middle. This CDR3 has 13 amino acids. The DNA for the CDR3 is TGTGCCAGCAGTTATGAACAGGAATACGAGCAGTACTTC. It codes for CASSYEQEYEQYF.

This chain uses TRBV7-9 with TRBJ2-2, with D possibly TRBD2 on 6 matching bases. The V gene's germline CDR1 is SEHNR and CDR2 FQNEAQ (reference sequence). CDR3 length: 12 residues. The V end was cut by 6 bases, the J end by 5 bases, with 7 bases between. CDR3 DNA sequence: TGTGCCAGCAGAGGAGGGACCGGGGAGCTGTTTTTT. The encoded protein is CASRGGTGELFF.

This clone was detected only once. Relative to the germline gene, one junction end is altered; a read error may explain this. In DNA form, the CDR3 reads TGTGCCAGCAGCTCCTCCGGACAGGGAGAGTTGAACTTC. Protein sequence: CASSSSGQGELNF. The J gene is TRBJ2-7, the V gene TRBV7-9, with TRBD1 matching over 8 bases. The CDR3 runs to 13 residues. CDR1 is SEHNR and CDR2 is FQNEAQ in the germline V gene (reference sequence).

The V call is TRBV3-1 (or the pseudogene TRBV3-2), the J call TRBJ2-7; 11 nucleotides match TRBD1. CDR1 and CDR2 from the germline V gene are LGHDT and YNNKEL (reference sequence). The CDR3 totals 15 residues. V was clipped by 1 base and J by 5 bases; unmatched bases: 4. In DNA, the CDR3 is TGTGCCAGCAGCCAAGGGACAGGGGGCTATCACGAGCAGTACTTC. It is translated as CASSQGTGGYHEQYF.

The rearrangement links TRBV5-6 to TRBJ1-2; possibly TRBD1 for D (5 bases). This CDR3 has 13 residues. Germline CDR1 is SGHDT and CDR2 is YYEEEE. V shed 4 bases and J shed 8 bases, with 15 bases lying between them. The CDR3 here is CASSPLWGEGYTF. The CDR3 DNA is TGTGCCAGCAGCCCCTTGTGGGGGGAAGGCTACACCTTC.

The chain joins TRBV4-1 to TRBJ2-3; 13 bases are a match to TRBD2. Germline assignment: CDR1 MGHRA and CDR2 YSYEKL. The CDR3 covers 14 residues. Losses at the gene ends were 9 bases for V and 4 bases for J; bases not matched to a gene: 4. This chain's CDR3 is CASKLAGGADTQYF. CDR3 sequence (DNA): TGCGCCAGTAAACTAGCGGGGGGGGCAGATACGCAGTATTTT.

This sequence joins TRBV19 and TRBJ1-4, with 7 bases matching TRBD1. The CDR3 is made up of 14 amino acids. Germline values: CDR1 LNHDA, CDR2 SQIVND (reference sequence). With 7 bases clipped from V and 2 bases from J, the junction kept 4 bases outside the gene matches. The CDR3 region is CASTPGQTNEKLFF. CDR3 nucleotides: TGTGCCAGTACCCCGGGACAGACTAATGAAAAACTGTTTTTT.

The genes are TRBV5-1 and TRBJ2-4; 7 bases line up with TRBD2. Per the germline V gene, CDR1 is SGHRS and CDR2 is YFSETQ. The V gene end was trimmed by 1 base and the J gene end by 1 base; junction bases not matched to a gene: 5. The CDR3 has 16 residues. This CDR3 reads CASSLQAGVAKNIQYF. The CDR3, as DNA: TGCGCCAGCAGCTTGCAGGCGGGAGTGGCCAAAAACATTCAGTACTTC.

V and J are TRBV28 and TRBJ1-5; 9 bases agree with TRBD1. V lost 3 bases and J lost 7; bases outside the gene matches: 4. This CDR3 comprises 14 residues. Germline CDR1 is MDHEN and CDR2 is SYDVKM. This CDR3 reads CASSLGQGRQPQHF. In DNA form, the CDR3 reads TGTGCCAGCAGTTTGGGACAGGGACGGCAGCCCCAGCATTTT. Using reference TRBV28 and TRBJ1-5 for the parts outside the CDR3, the full variable domain is DVKVTQSSRYLVKRTGEKVFLECVQDMDHENMFWYRQDPGLGLRLIYFSYDVKMKEKGDIPEGYSVSREKKERFSLILESASTNQTSMYLCASSLGQGRQPQHFGDGTRLSIL.

The V gene is TRBV28, the J gene TRBJ2-7; a weak D match, TRBD1 (5 bases). Trimming left V 2 bases short and J 9 bases short, with 14 bases between. The length of the CDR3 is 13 residues. Germline V CDR1 and CDR2: MDHEN, SYDVKM. The chain's CDR3 is CASSLRQGLGQYF. CDR3 DNA sequence: TGTGCCAGCAGTTTACGGCAGGGCCTTGGGCAGTACTTC.

The chain combines TRBV28 with TRBJ2-6; D unresolved. Germline values: CDR1 MDHEN, CDR2 SYDVKM. V lost 6 bases, J lost 0 bases, and 6 bases lay in between. The CDR3 spans 14 residues. The CDR3 region has the DNA TGTGCCAGCAGATACACCTCTGGGGCCAACGTCCTGACTTTC. Translating it yields CASRYTSGANVLTF.

DNA of the CDR3: TGTGCCAGCAGCTTCCGGGACAGGGACCGCTATGGCTACACCTTC. This gives the protein CASSFRDRDRYGYTF. This chain links TRBV13 with TRBJ1-2, with 9 bases fitting TRBD1. From germline, CDR1 is PRHDT and CDR2 FYEKMQ (reference sequence). The CDR3 sequence is 15 residues long. J gave up 4 bases and V 3 bases, and 6 bases lay outside the gene matches.

V usage is TRBV4-1 and J usage is TRBJ1-2, with D tentatively TRBD1 (5 bases). Trimming removed 2 bases at V and 5 bases at J, with 15 bases between. This CDR3 is built from 15 residues. The germline V gene encodes CDR1 MGHRA and CDR2 YSYEKL. The CDR3 region has the DNA TGCGCCAGCAGCCAACAACCGGGACTGGGGTATGGCTACACCTTC. It specifies CASSQQPGLGYGYTF.

V and J are TRBV7-9 and TRBJ2-5, with 9 bases matching TRBD1. Germline CDR1 is SEHNR and CDR2 is FQNEAQ (reference sequence). The CDR3 covers 13 residues. Losses at the gene ends were 9 bases for V and 5 bases for J; bases not matched to a gene: 7. The CDR3 DNA sequence: TGTGCCAGTTTACAGGGGGCTTTGGAGACCCAGTACTTC. Its translation is CASLQGALETQYF.

The chain employs TRBV5-6 and TRBJ1-6; unclear D gene. The length of the CDR3 is 16 residues. Germline CDR1 SGHDT, CDR2 YYEEEE. V was clipped by 4 bases and J by 7 bases, with 18 bases between them. The CDR3 reads CASSRRVLGGNSPLHF. CDR3 bases: TGTGCCAGCAGCCGGCGGGTCCTCGGAGGGAATTCACCCCTCCACTTT.